The present TCR beta chain was sequenced within a study of blood T cell repertoires in COVID-19. The CDR3 spans 16 residues. Germline loops: CDR1 SGHRS, CDR2 YFSETQ. Losses at the gene ends were 3 bases for V and 7 bases for J; bases not matched to a gene: 12. Here immunoSEQ multiplex PCR was the method, and the copy in TCRdb shows in-frame clones only, minus some. The sample contains around 87,000 clones, approximately 87% of which appear only once. Sequences were obtained from peripheral blood. This clonotype originated in a human donor with active COVID-19. The donor label of this sample is uncertain. The V gene is TRBV5-1, the J gene TRBJ2-1; TRBD2 matches 8 bases. The CDR3 bases are TGCGCCAGCAGCTCGGGAAGCGGGGGCGTCGTGAATGAGCAGTTCTTC. Its translation: CASSSGSGGVVNEQFF.